These 24 T cell receptor beta chains were all obtained from the same sample, sequenced in a study of early T cells in non-severe SARS-CoV-2 infection. Using its own MiXCR run on the 5' RACE reads, TCRdb lists one record per CDR3 protein. The repertoire has around 67,000 distinct CDR3 sequences, approximately 10% of them found once; the top ten carry 3.8%. Sample: whole blood. The origin of the receptors is an adult who was a healthcare worker with PCR-confirmed SARS-CoV-2 infection or an uninfected control (not recorded which).

This clonotype was detected only a few times. The rearrangement uses TRBV11-2 and TRBJ2-3; D may correspond to TRBD1 or TRBD2 (7 bases each). The V gene's germline CDR1 is SGHAT and CDR2 FQNNGV. CDR3 length equals 15 residues. The V and J ends lost 7 bases and 4 bases respectively, with 18 bases between them. The CDR3 sequence: CASTLTAGGADTQYF. For the CDR3, the DNA is TGTGCCAGCACCCTTACGGCAGGGGGGGCAGATACGCAGTATTTT.

This clonotype was recorded a few times. The chain has TRBV24-1 and TRBJ2-1; TRBD1 agrees at 7 bases. The V and J ends lost 7 bases and 9 bases, in that order; junction bases with no gene match: 5. The CDR3 contains 12 residues. The germline CDR1 and CDR2 sequences are KGHDR and SFDVKD. The CDR3 nucleotides read TGTGCCACCAGGGGACAGAACGGTGAGCAGTTCTTC. Its protein product is CATRGQNGEQFF.

This clonotype was seen repeatedly, ten times or more. V gene TRBV20-1 combines with J gene TRBJ2-3, with 7 bases that match TRBD2. Unmatched junction bases numbered 16, after V lost 8 bases and J lost 5 bases. CDR1 is DFQATT and CDR2 is SNEGSKA in the germline V gene (reference sequence). The CDR3 consists of 15 residues. CDR3 region: CSTDGGAGIGDTQYF. CDR3 DNA: TGCAGTACCGACGGGGGAGCGGGAATAGGAGATACGCAGTATTTT.

The chain carries TRBV6-5 and TRBJ2-6; a weak D match, TRBD2 (5 bases). Germline V gene sequence: CDR1 MNHEY, CDR2 SVGAGI. The CDR3 is made up of 15 amino acids. Trimming removed 5 bases at V and 2 bases at J, with 10 bases between. CDR3 loop: CASSLLGAGANVLTF. The CDR3 bases are TGTGCCAGCAGTCTCCTCGGGGCTGGGGCCAACGTCCTGACTTTC.

A few counts support this clonotype. The rearrangement joins TRBV2 to TRBJ1-1; weak D call: TRBD1 (6 bases). With 5 bases removed from V and 4 bases from J, the gap between germline ends came to 14 bases. The CDR3 consists of 14 residues. CDR1 and CDR2 (germline): SNHLY, FYNNEI. The CDR3 coding sequence is TGTGCCAGCAGTTCCAGGGGCGGGGGCACTGAAGCTTTCTTT. It encodes CASSSRGGGTEAFF.

This clonotype was counted at least ten times. This rearrangement joins TRBV7-3 to TRBJ2-3; the match to TRBD2 covers 12 bases. Germline CDR1 is SGHTA and CDR2 is FQGTGA. J was trimmed by 6 bases and V by 4 bases; bases with no gene match: 14. CDR3 size: 18 residues. The CDR3 DNA follows: TGTGCCAGCAGCTCAGTGACTAGCGGGAGCCCATTCGGGGATACGCAGTATTTT. Its protein product is CASSSVTSGSPFGDTQYF. The whole variable domain, remainder taken from reference TRBV7-3 and TRBJ2-3, is GAGVSQTPSNKVTEKGKYVELRCDPISGHTALYWYRQSLGQGPEFLIYFQGTGAADDSGLPNDRFFAVRPEGSVSTLKIQRTERGDSAVYLCASSSVTSGSPFGDTQYFGPGTRLTVL.

This clonotype occurred many times. The rearrangement links TRBV30 to TRBJ2-7, with TRBD1 matching over 12 bases. Germline values: CDR1 GTSNPN, CDR2 SVGIG (reference sequence). The CDR3 has 16 amino acids. The ends lost 0 bases at V and 9 bases at J; junction bases unmatched: 12. The CDR3 reads CAWSVLGTGGSLGQYF. The CDR3 DNA reads as TGTGCCTGGAGTGTACTTGGGACAGGGGGCTCCCTAGGGCAGTACTTC.

This clonotype was observed at least ten times. The V and J genes are TRBV29-1 and TRBJ2-1, with a tentative D call TRBD2 (6 bases). The CDR3 length is 12 residues. Germline-derived CDR1 and CDR2 are SQVTM and ANQGSEA. The V gene lost 6 bases and the J gene lost 8 bases, with 14 bases spanning the gap. This CDR3 reads CSVGGESYEQFF. CDR3 in DNA: TGCAGCGTGGGCGGGGAGTCCTATGAGCAGTTCTTC.

This clonotype was found a few times. V is TRBV29-1 and J is TRBJ2-1; 9 bases map to TRBD1. V shed 8 bases and J 7 bases; nucleotides not matched to a gene: 12. CDR3 length: 14 amino acids. Germline CDR1 reads SQVTM; CDR2 reads ANQGSEA. The CDR3 sequence: CSTAAGQGWNEQFF. CDR3 DNA: TGCAGCACCGCGGCGGGACAGGGCTGGAATGAGCAGTTCTTC.

This chain joins TRBV4-2 and TRBJ2-3, with a possible D match to TRBD2 (6 bases). There are 16 residues in the CDR3. Germline CDR1 and CDR2: LGHNA and YNFKEQ. The V end lost 4 bases, the J end lost 3 bases, and 17 bases lay between the germline ends. CDR3 DNA sequence: TGTGCCAGCAGCCTACCAACCGGGGGTACGACAGATACGCAGTATTTT. Encoded protein: CASSLPTGGTTDTQYF.

This clonotype was seen many times. CDR3 nucleotide sequence: TGTGCCAGCAGCTCCGACAGGGGGGATCAGCCCCAGCATTTT. This codes for CASSSDRGDQPQHF. The gene calls are TRBV12-3 or TRBV12-4 and TRBJ1-5; the match to TRBD1 covers 9 bases. V was pared by 6 bases and J by 5 bases, with 5 bases of the junction left unmatched. CDR3 length: 14 amino acids.

This clonotype was picked up many times. This chain links TRBV9 with TRBJ2-7; D may match TRBD1 or TRBD2 (5 bases each). Per germline, CDR1 SGDLS and CDR2 YYNGEE. V shed 4 bases and J shed 3 bases, with 14 bases lying between them. The CDR3 is 14 amino acids. CDR3 DNA: TGTGCCAGCAGCCCCCGGGCAGGGAGCTACGAGCAGTACTTC. It encodes CASSPRAGSYEQYF.

This clonotype was observed a few times. This chain links TRBV5-1 with TRBJ2-3; D is perhaps TRBD2 (6 bases). This CDR3 is 18 amino acids long. Germline V gene sequence: CDR1 SGHRS, CDR2 YFSETQ. Trimming shortened V by 1 base and J by 1 base, and 19 bases separated the two germline ends. CDR3 sequence reads: CASSLKAGLAEGTDTQYF. Written as DNA, the CDR3 is TGCGCCAGCAGCTTGAAGGCGGGGCTAGCTGAGGGCACAGATACGCAGTATTTT.

The chain couples TRBV7-8 to TRBJ1-1; 7 bases are a match to TRBD1. The germline CDR1 and CDR2 sequences are SGHVS and FQNEAQ. The CDR3 has 14 residues. This CDR3 reads CATGMGTVNTEAFF. The CDR3 nucleotides are TGTGCTACCGGAATGGGGACAGTTAACACTGAAGCTTTCTTT. The full variable domain, in which reference TRBV7-8 and TRBJ1-1 provide the parts outside the CDR3, is GAGVSQSPRYKVAKRGQDVALRCDPISGHVSLFWYQQALGQGPEFLTYFQNEAQLDKSGLPSDRFFAERPEGSVSTLKIQRTQQEDSAVYLCATGMGTVNTEAFFGQGTRLTVV.

This clonotype was observed at least ten times. CDR3 bases: TGCAGTGCTACTTCCCCCGGTAGCGGGGGACCGGCGGGCACAGATACGCAGTATTTT. It yields the protein CSATSPGSGGPAGTDTQYF. The chain carries TRBV20-1 and TRBJ2-3, with TRBD2 identical over 9 bases. This CDR3 contains 19 residues. Losses at the gene ends were 4 bases for V and 1 base for J; bases not matched to a gene: 18. The V gene's germline CDR1 is DFQATT and CDR2 SNEGSKA (reference sequence).

The CDR3 nucleotides are TGCGCCAGCAGCCGCGTGGGTAGCGGGCACAATGAGCAGTTCTTC. This encodes CASSRVGSGHNEQFF. The chain uses TRBV4-1 and TRBJ2-1; 7 nucleotides match TRBD2. CDR1 and CDR2 (germline): MGHRA, YSYEKL. The CDR3 runs to 15 residues. With 4 bases clipped from V and 5 bases from J, the junction kept 8 bases outside the gene matches.

This clonotype was seen at least ten times. The chain uses TRBV7-9 and TRBJ2-5; 8 positions agree with TRBD1. Germline assignment: CDR1 SEHNR and CDR2 FQNEAQ (reference sequence). The CDR3 loop spans 15 amino acids. Unmatched junction bases numbered 9, after V lost 4 bases and J lost 5 bases. The CDR3 region is CASSSGQGSAETQYF. The CDR3, as DNA: TGTGCCAGCAGCTCCGGACAGGGCTCAGCGGAGACCCAGTACTTC.

This clonotype has at least ten counts. The J gene is TRBJ1-1, the V gene TRBV9; D call uncertain. The CDR3 has 14 residues. Between the trimmed V and J ends, which lost 0 bases and 4 bases, there was a span of 10 bases. Looked up from germline, CDR1 is SGDLS and CDR2 is YYNGEE. The CDR3 is CASSVGLHSTEAFF. The CDR3, as DNA: TGTGCCAGCAGCGTAGGTCTTCATTCCACTGAAGCTTTCTTT.

The chain joins TRBV10-3 to TRBJ1-1; no clear D. Trimming cost V 8 bases and J 1 base, with 11 bases left between them. The V gene's germline CDR1 is ENHRY and CDR2 SYGVKD. CDR3 length: 13 residues. CDR3 sequence (DNA): TGTGCCATCCGGGAGGATTGGAACACTGAAGCTTTCTTT. As protein: CAIREDWNTEAFF.

In this sample, this clonotype turned up a few times. The genes are TRBV20-1 and TRBJ2-6; no definite D call. The CDR3 is 16 residues long. Germline V lookup: CDR1 DFQATT, CDR2 SNEGSKA (reference sequence). V gave up 5 bases and J gave up 2 bases, with 16 bases separating them. CDR3 DNA: TGCAGTGCTCGCGGACGGACCTCTACTGGGGCCAACGTCCTGACTTTC. It encodes CSARGRTSTGANVLTF.

This clonotype was seen many times. The rearrangement links TRBV6-2 or TRBV6-3 to TRBJ1-5; 9 bases align to TRBD1. The CDR3 is 15 amino acids. After removal of 6 bases from V and 6 bases from J, the junction contained 9 bases not matched to a gene. CDR1 and CDR2 (germline): MNHEY, SVGEGT. CDR3 bases: TGTGCCAGCAGACCCCTTCGGGACAGGGTTCAGCCCCAGCATTTT. Amino acids: CASRPLRDRVQPQHF.

The sample holds many counts of this clonotype. The chain has TRBV29-1 and TRBJ2-2, with 7 bases identical to TRBD2. Per germline, CDR1 SQVTM and CDR2 ANQGSEA. This CDR3 contains 12 residues. Trimming at V came to 8 bases and at J to 4 bases, leaving 4 bases not matched to a gene. The CDR3 is CSFGTTTGELFF. The CDR3 coding sequence is TGCAGCTTCGGGACTACCACCGGGGAGCTGTTTTTT.

The chain links TRBV7-9 to TRBJ1-1, with D hard to call. Looked up from germline, CDR1 is SEHNR and CDR2 is FQNEAQ (reference sequence). CDR3 length: 13 residues. The V gene lost 3 bases and the J gene lost 8 bases, with 13 bases spanning the gap. CDR3 sequence reads: CASSFSQYLEAFF. Here the CDR3 DNA reads TGTGCCAGCAGCTTCAGTCAGTACCTAGAAGCTTTCTTT.

This clonotype was detected ten times or more. CDR3 amino acids: CARSDEETQYF. The CDR3 DNA follows: TGTGCCAGAAGTGACGAGGAGACCCAGTACTTC. The chain couples TRBV5-3 to TRBJ2-5; D gene ambiguous. TRBV5-3 is noted as an ORF with a role that remains uncertain. This CDR3 has 11 amino acids. V was shortened by 5 bases and J by 5 bases, with 7 bases between the two germline ends.